The rows below give T cell receptor beta chains drawn from one sample of a study of cytomegalovirus exposure and HLA in healthy donors. Assay used: immunoSEQ multiplex PCR; TCRdb lists only in-frame clones, some missing. The sample carries some 87,000 clones, around 96% recorded once. The sample comprised PBMCs. The receptors were gathered from a woman between 18 and 30 years old in good health and CMV-seronegative. CDR3s include the opening cysteine and the closing phenylalanine or tryptophan. Fields, in order: D gene, clone size, J gene, V gene, CDR3 protein, CDR3 DNA. D genes are given only for firm matches. Only some rows state a clone size, as once, few, many or a class for expanded clones.

d_call: TRBD1; clone_size: .; j_call: TRBJ2-2; v_call: TRBV19; cdr3_aa: CASRNLLGTGISGELFF; cdr3_nt: TGTGCCAGTAGGAATTTGTTAGGGACAGGGATCTCCGGGGAGCTGTTTTTT
d_call: .; clone_size: .; j_call: TRBJ2-7; v_call: TRBV5-1; cdr3_aa: CASSSGETYEQYF; cdr3_nt: TGCGCCAGCAGCTCTGGGGAGACCTACGAGCAGTACTTC
d_call: TRBD2; clone_size: once; j_call: TRBJ2-7; v_call: TRBV6-6; cdr3_aa: CASSYLAGGRVDEQYF; cdr3_nt: TGTGCCAGCAGTTACCTAGCGGGAGGAAGGGTGGACGAGCAGTACTTC
d_call: TRBD2; clone_size: .; j_call: TRBJ2-5; v_call: TRBV7-2; cdr3_aa: CASSLFSGRAGETQYF; cdr3_nt: TGTGCCAGCAGCTTATTTAGCGGGAGGGCGGGGGAGACCCAGTACTTC
d_call: TRBD1; clone_size: .; j_call: TRBJ1-4; v_call: TRBV18; cdr3_aa: CASSLRTGIKEKLFF; cdr3_nt: TGTGCCAGCTCCCTCAGGACAGGGATAAAGGAAAAACTGTTTTTT
d_call: TRBD2; clone_size: .; j_call: TRBJ2-2; v_call: TRBV7-9; cdr3_aa: CASSFQTSGNTGELFF; cdr3_nt: TGTGCCAGCAGCTTTCAGACTAGCGGGAACACCGGGGAGCTGTTTTTT
d_call: .; clone_size: .; j_call: TRBJ2-2; v_call: TRBV10-3; cdr3_aa: CAISGTATGELFF; cdr3_nt: TGTGCCATCAGTGGGACAGCCACCGGGGAGCTGTTTTTT
d_call: TRBD1; clone_size: .; j_call: TRBJ2-7; v_call: TRBV10-1; cdr3_aa: CASSESGKGALDYEQYF; cdr3_nt: TGCGCCAGCAGTGAGTCAGGCAAGGGGGCGTTGGACTACGAGCAGTACTTC
d_call: TRBD1; clone_size: .; j_call: TRBJ2-1; v_call: TRBV5-6; cdr3_aa: CASSFTGGEQFF; cdr3_nt: TGTGCCAGCAGCTTCACAGGGGGTGAGCAGTTCTTC
d_call: .; clone_size: .; j_call: TRBJ2-1; v_call: TRBV9; cdr3_aa: CASSVAGASRSRSHEQFF; cdr3_nt: TGTGCCAGCAGCGTAGCAGGGGCTAGCAGGTCCCGATCGCATGAGCAGTTCTTC
d_call: .; clone_size: .; j_call: TRBJ2-5; v_call: TRBV9; cdr3_aa: CASSGGVVLETQYF; cdr3_nt: TGTGCCAGCAGCGGGGGAGTCGTATTAGAGACCCAGTACTTC
d_call: .; clone_size: .; j_call: TRBJ1-5; v_call: TRBV19; cdr3_aa: CASSTGTPWGNQPQHF; cdr3_nt: TGTGCCAGTAGTACCGGGACACCGTGGGGCAATCAGCCCCAGCATTTT
d_call: .; clone_size: .; j_call: TRBJ1-5; v_call: TRBV6-5; cdr3_aa: CASSREWNQPQHF; cdr3_nt: TGTGCCAGCAGCCGCGAATGGAATCAGCCCCAGCATTTT
d_call: .; clone_size: .; j_call: TRBJ1-1; v_call: TRBV10-1; cdr3_aa: CASSESTSNTEAFF; cdr3_nt: TGCGCCAGCAGTGAGTCTACCAGTAACACTGAAGCTTTCTTT
d_call: .; clone_size: .; j_call: TRBJ1-1; v_call: TRBV18; cdr3_aa: CASSPGADTEAFF; cdr3_nt: TGTGCCAGCTCACCAGGGGCGGACACTGAAGCTTTCTTT
d_call: TRBD2; clone_size: .; j_call: TRBJ2-5; v_call: TRBV15; cdr3_aa: CATSRRPLAGERWETQYF; cdr3_nt: TGTGCCACCAGCAGAAGGCCTCTAGCGGGAGAGCGGTGGGAGACCCAGTACTTC
d_call: .; clone_size: .; j_call: TRBJ2-1; v_call: TRBV6-6; cdr3_aa: CASTGNGDEQFF; cdr3_nt: TGTGCCAGCACAGGGAATGGGGATGAGCAGTTCTTC
d_call: .; clone_size: .; j_call: TRBJ1-2; v_call: TRBV7-6; cdr3_aa: CASSLFTDLNYGYTF; cdr3_nt: TGTGCCAGCAGCTTATTTACTGATCTGAACTATGGCTACACCTTC